The clone carrying this T cell receptor beta chain showed up just once. Antigen specificity is unknown. This sample stems from a study of T cells in localized non-small cell lung cancer. Overall study findings and caveats: Patients showing higher blood T cell density tended to see longer overall survival. Uninvolved nearby lung showed the greatest T cell clonality, exceeding that found in tumor. As only one tumor region underwent sequencing, heterogeneity remains possible.

Per the germline V gene, CDR1 is SGHTA and CDR2 is FQGNSA. Trimming removed 3 bases from V and 0 bases from J; junction bases left unmatched: 10. The CDR3 has 19 residues. Sequencing used immunoSEQ multiplex PCR; TCRdb keeps in-frame clones, though not all of them. Among 15,000 or so clones listed, 80% to 85% were seen once. This TCR came from a female donor at least 60 years old with stage I squamous cell lung carcinoma. The input for sequencing was peripheral blood, taken before any cancer treatment. V and J are TRBV7-2 and TRBJ1-6; TRBD1 matches 8 bases. In nucleotides, the CDR3 is TGTGCCAGCAGCTTCCGGACAGGGTCTGGGAGCTCCTATAATTCACCCCTCCACTTT. Amino acid sequence: CASSFRTGSGSSYNSPLHF. The variable domain in full, completed from reference TRBV7-2 and TRBJ1-6, reads GAGVSQSPSNKVTEKGKDVELRCDPISGHTALYWYRQSLGQGLEFLIYFQGNSAPDKSGLPSDRFSAERTGGSVSTLTIQRTQQEDSAVYLCASSFRTGSGSSYNSPLHFGNGTRLTVT.